Listed below are T cell receptor beta chains from one sample, sequenced in a study of Graves' ophthalmopathy and Graves' hyperthyroidism. In TCRdb, the multiplex PCR reads were re-called with MiXCR into one record per CDR3 protein. The sample shows about 620,000 distinct CDR3 sequences, 20% to 25% of them seen only once. The specimen was peripheral blood. All receptors derive from a woman aged 18-29 years with stable Graves' hyperthyroidism. Some clones in this sample may be carry-over from other donors' samples. CDR3s include the opening cysteine and the closing phenylalanine or tryptophan. Fields, in order: clone size, D gene, V gene, J gene, CDR3 protein, CDR3 DNA. A D gene is named only where the DNA matches it firmly. Not every row has a clone size; where given, it reads once, few, many or a size class.

>many|-|TRBV30|TRBJ2-5
CAWSVGFLGVETQYF
TGTGCCTGGAGTGTGGGTTTTCTCGGAGTGGAGACCCAGTACTTC
>many|TRBD1|TRBV3-1|TRBJ1-6
CASSQEPGGNSPLHF
TGTGCCAGCAGCCAAGAACCAGGGGGTAATTCACCCCTCCACTTT
>many|TRBD1|TRBV28|TRBJ2-7
CASYRGMGYEQYF
TGTGCCAGTTACAGGGGTATGGGCTACGAGCAGTACTTC
>few|-|TRBV10-3|TRBJ1-1
CAISVEEKVGAFF
TGTGCCATCAGTGTGGAGGAAAAGGTGGGAGCTTTCTTT
>many|-|TRBV11-2|TRBJ1-1
CASSFIQITEAFF
TGTGCCAGCAGCTTTATCCAAATCACTGAAGCTTTCTTT
>-|-|TRBV3-1|TRBJ1-5
CASSQGGNSNQPQHF
TGTGCCAGCAGCCAAGGGGGGAATAGCAATCAGCCCCAGCATTTT
>-|-|TRBV7-2|TRBJ1-1
CASSLPTGAWTEAFF
TGTGCCAGCAGCTTACCCACTGGGGCTTGGACTGAAGCTTTCTTT
>-|-|TRBV29-1|TRBJ2-5
CSVDREWRETQYF
TGCAGCGTTGATAGGGAGTGGAGGGAGACCCAGTACTTC
>many|-|TRBV30|TRBJ1-1
CAWSERRIEAFF
TGTGCCTGGAGTGAAAGACGGATTGAAGCTTTCTTT
>many|-|TRBV2|TRBJ2-5
CASSDARHLQETQYF
TGTGCCAGCAGTGATGCACGTCACCTCCAAGAGACCCAGTACTTC
>few|TRBD1|TRBV12-3/TRBV12-4|TRBJ1-1
CASSFGGRGQGNTEAFF
TGTGCCAGCAGTTTCGGAGGCAGGGGGCAGGGAAACACTGAAGCTTTCTTT
>many|-|TRBV29-1|TRBJ1-2
CSVEDRARGYTF
TGCAGCGTTGAAGATCGCGCGCGAGGCTACACCTTC
>-|-|TRBV12-3/TRBV12-4|TRBJ2-4
CASSQQGRVNIQYF
TGTGCCAGCAGTCAACAGGGGAGGGTAAACATTCAGTACTTC
>many|TRBD2|TRBV13|TRBJ2-2
CASSPGLAGGTGELFF
TGTGCCAGCAGCCCTGGACTAGCGGGAGGCACCGGGGAGCTGTTTTTT
>many|-|TRBV2|TRBJ1-1
CASSEGEGTEAFF
TGTGCCAGCAGTGAAGGGGAAGGCACTGAAGCTTTCTTT
>many|TRBD1|TRBV27|TRBJ2-7
CASSETGGIAYEQYF
TGTGCCAGCAGCGAGACAGGGGGTATTGCCTACGAGCAGTACTTC
>few|TRBD1|TRBV29-1|TRBJ2-7
CSVIPGQVPSEQYF
TGCAGCGTTATACCGGGACAGGTTCCAAGCGAGCAGTACTTC
>-|-|TRBV24-1|TRBJ1-1
CATSDMMNTEAFF
TGTGCCACCAGTGATATGATGAACACTGAAGCTTTCTTT
>many|-|TRBV7-2|TRBJ2-5
CASSHPSAGRETQYF
TGTGCCAGCAGTCACCCATCCGCGGGGCGGGAGACCCAGTACTTC
>many|-|TRBV12-3/TRBV12-4|TRBJ2-5
CASSRFRLVLGETQYF
TGTGCCAGCAGCCGATTTCGACTCGTCCTCGGAGAGACCCAGTACTTC
>-|-|TRBV30|TRBJ2-7
CAWRAGYSYEQYF
TGTGCCTGGAGGGCGGGTTACTCCTACGAGCAGTACTTC
>-|-|TRBV12-3/TRBV12-4|TRBJ1-1
CASSYYNTEAFF
TGTGCCAGCAGTTATTATAACACTGAAGCTTTCTTT
>-|-|TRBV6-1|TRBJ2-3
CASFSGPDTQYF
TGTGCCAGCTTTAGCGGTCCCGATACGCAGTATTTT
>-|-|TRBV6-1|TRBJ1-1
CASEQGTEAFF
TGTGCCAGCGAGCAGGGGACTGAAGCTTTCTTT
>few|-|TRBV18|TRBJ1-2
CASSPKGSGYGYTF
TGTGCCAGCTCACCAAAGGGATCCGGCTATGGCTACACCTTC
>many|TRBD2|TRBV12-3/TRBV12-4|TRBJ2-3
CASSEWSGGATDTQYF
TGTGCCAGCAGCGAGTGGAGCGGGGGGGCCACAGATACGCAGTATTTT
>-|-|TRBV9|TRBJ2-6
CASSALSGANVLTF
TGTGCCAGCAGCGCTCTGTCTGGGGCCAACGTCCTGACTTTC
>few|TRBD1|TRBV6-1|TRBJ1-5
CASTTGQGGNQPQHF
TGTGCCAGCACTACCGGACAGGGTGGCAATCAGCCCCAGCATTTT
>many|TRBD1|TRBV12-3/TRBV12-4|TRBJ1-2
CASSLPGTANYGYTF
TGTGCCAGCAGTTTACCCGGGACAGCTAACTATGGCTACACCTTC
>many|-|TRBV2|TRBJ1-5
CASSRAGRLINQPQHF
TGTGCCAGCAGTCGTGCAGGCCGTTTGATCAATCAGCCCCAGCATTTT
>few|-|TRBV3-1|TRBJ1-6
CASSPRDFVSNSPLHF
TGTGCCAGCAGCCCCCGCGACTTTGTATCTAATTCACCCCTCCACTTT
>many|-|TRBV12-3/TRBV12-4|TRBJ1-5
CASTYGRNQPQHF
TGTGCCAGCACTTACGGACGCAATCAGCCCCAGCATTTT
>-|-|TRBV5-6|TRBJ2-5
CASSLGQISKETQYF
TGTGCCAGCAGCTTGGGACAGATCTCGAAAGAGACCCAGTACTTC
>-|-|TRBV30|TRBJ2-2
CWGRVNTGELFF
TGTTGGGGCAGGGTGAACACCGGGGAGCTGTTTTTT
>many|-|TRBV19|TRBJ1-1
CASSIGVAEAFF
TGTGCCAGTAGTATCGGGGTTGCTGAAGCTTTCTTT
>many|-|TRBV12-3/TRBV12-4|TRBJ1-5
CASSRRGFQPQHF
TGTGCCAGCAGTCGGCGGGGGTTTCAGCCCCAGCATTTT
>many|-|TRBV11-2|TRBJ2-5
CASSLRSGETQYF
TGTGCCAGCAGCTTAAGGTCCGGGGAGACCCAGTACTTC
>many|TRBD1|TRBV6-5|TRBJ2-5
CASSYAQQGHQETQYF
TGTGCCAGCAGTTACGCTCAACAGGGGCACCAAGAGACCCAGTACTTC
>once|TRBD1|TRBV10-3|TRBJ1-6
CATAPGQGDSPLHF
TGTGCCACCGCACCGGGACAGGGGGATTCACCCCTCCACTTT
>many|-|TRBV3-1|TRBJ1-1
CASRPNTGVNTEAFF
TGTGCCAGCAGACCCAATACAGGAGTGAACACTGAAGCTTTCTTT
>many|-|TRBV7-2|TRBJ1-1
CASSLIGGHTEAFF
TGTGCCAGCAGCTTAATCGGGGGACACACTGAAGCTTTCTTT
>many|TRBD1|TRBV6-1|TRBJ2-7
CASSDRQGESYEQYF
TGTGCCAGCAGTGATAGACAGGGGGAATCCTACGAGCAGTACTTC
>many|-|TRBV12-3/TRBV12-4|TRBJ2-7
CASRGRDYEQYF
TGTGCCAGCAGGGGCAGGGATTACGAGCAGTACTTC
>-|-|TRBV28|TRBJ1-1
CASPASRGMNTEAFF
TGTGCCAGCCCGGCCAGCCGAGGAATGAACACTGAAGCTTTCTTT
>many|-|TRBV29-1|TRBJ2-5
CSVDRGQQETQYF
TGCAGCGTTGACCGAGGACAGCAAGAGACCCAGTACTTC
>many|-|TRBV20-1|TRBJ2-5
CSARGAYQETQYF
TGCAGTGCTAGGGGCGCGTACCAAGAGACCCAGTACTTC
>-|TRBD2|TRBV12-3/TRBV12-4|TRBJ2-7
CASSLWVRGRLAGRNEQYF
TGTGCCAGCAGTTTATGGGTTCGAGGGAGGCTAGCGGGTAGAAACGAGCAGTACTTC
>-|TRBD1|TRBV20-1|TRBJ2-5
CSAQQGTETQYF
TGCAGTGCACAACAGGGGACAGAGACCCAGTACTTC
>many|-|TRBV20-1|TRBJ1-1
CSARDRAAEAFF
TGCAGTGCTAGAGATCGGGCCGCTGAAGCTTTCTTT
>many|TRBD1|TRBV6-5|TRBJ2-7
CASSYGPNRGRNYEQYF
TGTGCCAGCAGTTACGGGCCAAACAGGGGGAGGAACTACGAGCAGTACTTC
>many|-|TRBV10-1|TRBJ2-7
CASVEREEDEQYF
TGCGCCAGCGTTGAGAGGGAGGAGGACGAGCAGTACTTC
>many|TRBD1|TRBV20-1|TRBJ1-6
CSASGNRDSYNSPLHF
TGCAGTGCTAGTGGCAACCGGGACAGCTATAATTCACCCCTCCACTTT
>few|-|TRBV12-3/TRBV12-4|TRBJ1-1
CASSFETGPTEAFF
TGTGCCAGCAGTTTCGAGACAGGCCCTACTGAAGCTTTCTTT
>-|TRBD1|TRBV24-1|TRBJ2-5
CATSTGGAQGASETQYF
TGTGCCACCAGTACCGGAGGTGCGCAGGGGGCATCGGAGACCCAGTACTTC
>many|-|TRBV7-6|TRBJ1-1
CASSLQMGNTEAFF
TGTGCCAGCAGCTTACAGATGGGGAACACTGAAGCTTTCTTT
>many|-|TRBV6-5|TRBJ1-5
CASSTGDQPQHF
TGTGCCAGCAGTACCGGGGACCAGCCCCAGCATTTT
>few|-|TRBV28|TRBJ1-3
CASGTFLGNTIYF
TGTGCCAGCGGGACTTTCCTTGGAAACACCATATATTTT
>-|-|TRBV28|TRBJ1-2
CASNELNYGYTF
TGTGCCAGCAATGAACTAAACTATGGCTACACCTTC